The 31 T cell receptor beta chains reported below all come from one sample, sequenced in a study of cytomegalovirus exposure and HLA in healthy donors. The PCR was carried out with 60 Vbeta primers and 13 Jbeta primers. TCRdb's copy holds only in-frame clones and misses some; the assay was immunoSEQ multiplex PCR. The sample holds 100,000 to 150,000 clones, roughly 82% seen once. The sequencing input was PBMCs. The receptors originated from a male donor in good health and CMV-seropositive.

J is TRBJ2-2 and V is TRBV7-9, with 7 bases that match TRBD1. Germline V CDR1 and CDR2: SEHNR, FQNEAQ (reference sequence). V shed 7 bases and J 2 bases; nucleotides not matched to a gene: 7. The CDR3 is 15 amino acids. The CDR3 DNA is TGTGCCAGCACCTGGGGACAGTCAAACACCGGGGAGCTGTTTTTT. Its protein product is CASTWGQSNTGELFF. The full variable domain, its missing parts supplied by reference TRBV7-9 and TRBJ2-2, is DTGVSQNPRHKITKRGQNVTFRCDPISEHNRLYWYRQTLGQGPEFLTYFQNEAQLEKSRLLSDRFSAERPKGSFSTLEIQRTEQGDSAMYLCASTWGQSNTGELFFGEGSRLTVL.

The CDR3 DNA reads as TGTGCCAGCAGTCTAGGATTTCTCTATGGCTACACCTTC. It codes for CASSLGFLYGYTF. The V and J genes are TRBV14 and TRBJ1-2; D gene ambiguous. Per the germline V gene, CDR1 is SGHDN and CDR2 is FVKESK. The V gene lost 6 bases and the J gene lost 4 bases, with 12 bases spanning the gap. This CDR3 has 13 residues.

The genes are TRBV6-6 and TRBJ2-4; the D is unclear. Germline V gene sequence: CDR1 MNHNY, CDR2 SVGAGI (reference sequence). The CDR3 contains 13 residues. The V end was cut by 7 bases, the J end by 5 bases, with 12 bases between. CDR3 protein: CASIKAEENIQYF. Written as DNA, the CDR3 is TGTGCCAGCATAAAGGCGGAAGAAAACATTCAGTACTTC.

The chain combines TRBV29-1 with TRBJ2-7; 8 bases line up with TRBD1. The length of the CDR3 is 12 residues. With 7 bases clipped from V and 1 base from J, the junction kept 3 bases outside the gene matches. In germline, CDR1 is SQVTM, CDR2 ANQGSEA. CDR3 in DNA: TGCAGCGGGACAGGGACATCCTACGAGCAGTACTTC. It is translated as CSGTGTSYEQYF.

The chain employs TRBV7-2 and TRBJ1-5; D uncertain. Deletions cut 2 bases from V and 2 bases from J, with 4 bases between. Germline loops: CDR1 SGHTA, CDR2 FQGNSA. This CDR3 is built from 13 residues. CDR3 DNA sequence: TGTGCCAGCAGCTTACGGGGCAATCAGCCCCAGCATTTT. It translates to CASSLRGNQPQHF.

The chain joins TRBV18 to TRBJ2-1; D may be TRBD1 (6 bases). V dropped 4 bases and J dropped 7 bases, with 8 bases sitting between them. Looked up from germline, CDR1 is KGHSH and CDR2 is LQKENI. The CDR3 runs to 12 residues. CDR3 in amino acids: CASSLRGNEQFF. CDR3 nucleotide sequence: TGTGCCAGCTCACTCAGGGGTAATGAGCAGTTCTTC.

This clone showed up just once. The chain employs TRBV6-1 and TRBJ1-6; 7 nucleotides line up with TRBD1. The J segment lost 10 bases and the V segment lost 5 bases, leaving 11 bases of the junction unmatched. CDR1 is MNHNS and CDR2 is SASEGT in the germline V gene. The CDR3 sequence is 15 residues long. CDR3 sequence (DNA): TGTGCCAGCAGTATTAGGGGGCCCGGCGGCTCACCCCTCCACTTT. Translated, it gives CASSIRGPGGSPLHF.

Only a few counts were recorded for this clone. This chain links TRBV18 with TRBJ1-1, with D unresolved. CDR1 KGHSH and CDR2 LQKENI come from the germline V gene. The CDR3 is made up of 14 amino acids. The ends were cut back, 3 bases at V and 3 bases at J, with 11 bases in the middle. CDR3 bases: TGTGCCAGCTCACCGGCCGGGAGTGACACTGAAGCTTTCTTT. Its protein product is CASSPAGSDTEAFF.

This clone appeared once. The rearrangement uses TRBV2 and TRBJ2-7; possibly TRBD1 for D (5 bases). CDR1 and CDR2 (germline): SNHLY, FYNNEI. The ends were cut back, 6 bases at V and 0 bases at J, with 15 bases in the middle. This CDR3 has 15 residues. The CDR3 sequence is CASRGMGLSSYEQYF. In DNA, the CDR3 is TGTGCCAGCAGGGGCATGGGGCTTAGCTCCTACGAGCAGTACTTC.

This chain uses TRBV7-8 with TRBJ1-5; 12 nucleotides match TRBD1. CDR1 is SGHVS and CDR2 is FQNEAQ in the germline V gene. With V trimmed by 5 bases and J by 7 bases, 12 bases remained unmatched. This CDR3 is 17 amino acids long. As DNA, the CDR3 is TGTGCCAGCAGCCTACCTCCCGGGACAGGGGGCCGGCAGCCCCAGCATTTT. Translation: CASSLPPGTGGRQPQHF.

The genes are TRBV10-3 and TRBJ1-1, with 9 positions matching TRBD1. The CDR3 runs to 15 residues. The germline V gene has CDR1 ENHRY and CDR2 SYGVKD. V dropped 10 bases and J dropped 3; count of bases not matched to a gene: 12. The DNA of the CDR3 is TGTGCCACCCTCGAAGGCCGGGACAGGGACACTGAAGCTTTCTTT. As protein: CATLEGRDRDTEAFF.

The chain uses TRBV28 and TRBJ2-3; D gene ambiguous. V shed 3 bases and J shed 0 bases, with 7 bases lying between them. There are 14 residues in the CDR3. Germline loops: CDR1 MDHEN, CDR2 SYDVKM. The DNA of the CDR3 is TGTGCCAGCAGTTTTAGAGCTAGCACAGATACGCAGTATTTT. Its translation is CASSFRASTDTQYF.

This chain joins TRBV9 and TRBJ2-2; D may be TRBD2 (6 bases). The V gene's germline CDR1 is SGDLS and CDR2 YYNGEE. V lost 0 bases, J lost 4 bases, and 16 bases lay in between. The CDR3 spans 17 residues. The CDR3 spells CASSVVPGGTLTGELFF. Here the CDR3 DNA reads TGTGCCAGCAGCGTAGTCCCCGGAGGGACCCTCACCGGGGAGCTGTTTTTT. Supplemented by reference TRBV9 and TRBJ2-2, the full variable domain reads DSGVTQTPKHLITATGQRVTLRCSPRSGDLSVYWYQQSLDQGLQFLIQYYNGEERAKGNILERFSAQQFPDLHSELNLSSLELGDSALYFCASSVVPGGTLTGELFFGEGSRLTVL.

The rearrangement joins TRBV6-5 to TRBJ1-2; TRBD1 might be the D (5 bases). The CDR3 is made up of 13 amino acids. The V gene's germline CDR1 is MNHEY and CDR2 SVGAGI. The germline V and J ends were trimmed by 5 bases and 3 bases, with 10 bases remaining between them. This CDR3 reads CASSDGGDYGYTF. The CDR3 DNA sequence: TGTGCCAGCAGTGATGGGGGGGACTATGGCTACACCTTC.

This chain uses TRBV15 with TRBJ2-7; the D is unclear. The CDR3 has 13 residues. Trimming took off 5 bases at V and 3 bases at J, with 11 bases between the two ends. The V gene's germline CDR1 is LNHNV and CDR2 YYDKDF (reference sequence). CDR3 DNA sequence: TGTGCCACCAGCCTAGGTCTTCTCTACGAGCAGTACTTC. Protein product: CATSLGLLYEQYF.

The chain combines TRBV28 with TRBJ2-3; 8 nucleotides match TRBD2. Trimming took 2 bases from V and 4 from J; bases not matched to a gene: 11. Germline V gene data show CDR1 as MDHEN and CDR2 as SYDVKM. This CDR3 region has 17 residues. In DNA, the CDR3 is TGTGCCAGCAGTTTAAAGTCCCGGGAGGGGTGGGCAGATACGCAGTATTTT. This translates into CASSLKSREGWADTQYF.

This clone was counted many times. The rearrangement joins TRBV5-6 to TRBJ2-2; 13 bases align to TRBD2. Per the germline V gene, CDR1 is SGHDT and CDR2 is YYEEEE. This CDR3 region has 16 residues. V trimming: 2 bases; J trimming: 4 bases; junction bases outside the gene matches: 2. This CDR3 reads CASSFTSGGATGELFF. CDR3 bases: TGTGCCAGCAGCTTCACTAGCGGGGGGGCCACCGGGGAGCTGTTTTTT.

This clone was observed once. The chain combines TRBV28 with TRBJ2-1; 11 nucleotides align to TRBD2. Germline values: CDR1 MDHEN, CDR2 SYDVKM. CDR3 length: 23 amino acids. V was clipped by 5 bases and J by 1 base; unmatched bases: 25. CDR3 coding DNA: TGTGCCAGCAGTCTCCTGAATATAGCGGGAGGGAGTCGCGGGAGGGAGTCCTACAATGAGCAGTTCTTC. It is translated as CASSLLNIAGGSRGRESYNEQFF.

CDR3 in amino acids: CASSPRQENTEAFF. The CDR3 DNA is TGTGCCAGCAGCCCTCGACAGGAGAACACTGAAGCTTTCTTT. The chain couples TRBV28 to TRBJ1-1, with D possibly matching TRBD1 (6 bases). V gave up 6 bases and J gave up 1 base, with 12 bases separating them. From germline, CDR1 is MDHEN and CDR2 SYDVKM. CDR3 length: 14 amino acids.

This clone was seen a few times. The chain uses TRBV5-4 and TRBJ2-7; no firm D call. The V and J ends lost 6 bases and 4 bases respectively, with 14 bases between them. Germline CDR1 is SGHNT and CDR2 is YYREEE (reference sequence). The CDR3 sequence is 13 residues long. The CDR3 loop is CASKQKAAYEQYF. CDR3 sequence (DNA): TGTGCCAGCAAGCAAAAGGCGGCATACGAGCAGTACTTC.

The chain carries TRBV4-2 and TRBJ2-7; unclear D gene. This CDR3 contains 15 residues. V gave up 0 bases and J gave up 5 bases, with 14 bases separating them. CDR1 LGHNA and CDR2 YNFKEQ come from the germline V gene. The CDR3 sequence: CASSQEVGRNHEQYF. CDR3 DNA: TGTGCCAGCAGCCAAGAGGTTGGCAGGAACCACGAGCAGTACTTC.

A single count supports this clone. CDR3 loop: CASSSTTGGYYGYTF. Written as DNA, the CDR3 is TGCGCCAGCAGCTCCACGACAGGGGGTTACTATGGCTACACCTTC. V is TRBV5-1 and J is TRBJ1-2, with 9 bases that match TRBD1. The length of the CDR3 is 15 residues. Losses at the gene ends were 3 bases for V and 3 bases for J; bases not matched to a gene: 6. Germline-derived CDR1 and CDR2 are SGHRS and YFSETQ. Combining the CDR3 with reference TRBV5-1 and TRBJ1-2 gives the whole variable domain KAGVTQTPRYLIKTRGQQVTLSCSPISGHRSVSWYQQTPGQGLQFLFEYFSETQRNKGNFPGRFSGRQFSNSRSEMNVSTLELGDSALYLCASSSTTGGYYGYTFGSGTRLTVV.

The chain has TRBV5-1 and TRBJ2-3; D perhaps matches TRBD2 (6 bases). The germline gives CDR1 SGHRS, CDR2 YFSETQ. V lost 4 bases and J 0 bases, leaving 15 bases between the germline ends. This CDR3 has 16 residues. Written as DNA, the CDR3 is TGCGCCAGCAGCGTGGATGGGCGGGGAAGCACAGATACGCAGTATTTT. This translates into CASSVDGRGSTDTQYF.

V usage is TRBV19 and J usage is TRBJ2-4; TRBD1 agrees at 9 bases. The CDR3 spans 14 residues. The V gene end was trimmed by 4 bases and the J gene end by 12 bases; junction bases not matched to a gene: 10. Germline values: CDR1 LNHDA, CDR2 SQIVND (reference sequence). For the CDR3, the DNA is TGTGCCAGTAGTACCGGACAGGGGCGAGTCAGTCAGTACTTC. Encoded protein: CASSTGQGRVSQYF.

The gene calls are TRBV7-9 and TRBJ2-7; the D gene is possibly TRBD2 (6 bases). The CDR3 contains 15 residues. Germline values: CDR1 SEHNR, CDR2 FQNEAQ (reference sequence). Trimming stripped 5 bases from V and 3 bases from J, with 17 bases between. In nucleotides, the CDR3 is TGTGCCAGCAGCCCTAGCGCAGGGTTAATCTACGAGCAGTACTTC. Protein product: CASSPSAGLIYEQYF.

This clone was observed a handful of times. This sequence joins TRBV29-1 and TRBJ2-3; D is possibly TRBD2 (6 bases). This CDR3 comprises 15 residues. Germline V gene sequence: CDR1 SQVTM, CDR2 ANQGSEA. Trimming stripped 6 bases from V and 2 bases from J, with 18 bases between. In nucleotides, the CDR3 is TGCAGCGTGGGCGACGGAGGGTGGGTCACAGATACGCAGTATTTT. Protein product: CSVGDGGWVTDTQYF.

The chain is built from TRBV9 and TRBJ2-3; 11 positions agree with TRBD2. Germline V gene lookup returns CDR1 SGDLS and CDR2 YYNGEE. This CDR3 is built from 16 residues. The J segment lost 1 base and the V segment lost 0 bases, leaving 1 base of the junction unmatched. This CDR3 is CASSVASGGRTDTQYF. The CDR3 DNA sequence: TGTGCCAGCAGCGTAGCTAGCGGGGGGCGCACAGATACGCAGTATTTT.

The chain links TRBV29-1 to TRBJ2-7; 12 bases match TRBD2. The CDR3 runs 14 residues. Germline V gene data show CDR1 as SQVTM and CDR2 as ANQGSEA. Unmatched junction bases numbered 6, after V lost 5 bases and J lost 4 bases. The CDR3 sequence is CSVTRLAGVYEQYF. The CDR3 DNA sequence: TGCAGCGTTACACGACTAGCGGGAGTGTACGAGCAGTACTTC.

V is TRBV10-3 and J is TRBJ1-4; possibly TRBD1 for D (6 bases). V lost 2 bases and J lost 8, with 6 bases in between. This CDR3 is 12 amino acids long. CDR1 and CDR2 (germline): ENHRY, SYGVKD. CDR3 DNA: TGTGCCATCAGTGAGGACAGGGAAAAACTGTTTTTT. This encodes CAISEDREKLFF.

The genes are TRBV28 and TRBJ1-2; TRBD1 matches 8 bases. Germline V gene data show CDR1 as MDHEN and CDR2 as SYDVKM. After removal of 6 bases from V and 3 bases from J, the junction contained 3 bases not matched to a gene. CDR3 length: 13 residues. The CDR3 sequence: CASRKGQDYGYTF. The CDR3 bases are TGTGCCAGCAGAAAGGGACAGGACTATGGCTACACCTTC.

V is TRBV28 and J is TRBJ1-5, with 9 bases aligning to TRBD1. The V gene end was trimmed by 6 bases and the J gene end by 7 bases; junction bases not matched to a gene: 10. This CDR3 has 15 residues. Germline V gene sequence: CDR1 MDHEN, CDR2 SYDVKM. CDR3 residues: CASSLGTGLGQPQHF. Here the CDR3 DNA reads TGTGCCAGCAGCCTAGGGACAGGGTTGGGGCAGCCCCAGCATTTT.